The rows below give T cell receptor beta chains drawn from one sample of a study of CD8+ T cells in alopecia areata. Sequenced by immunoSEQ multiplex PCR; TCRdb stores in-frame clones only, minus some. Among around 200,000 clones listed, under 60% were seen once. The specimen comprised CD8+ T cells sorted from blood, sampled at week 24, from a patient treated with tofacitinib. These receptor sequences come from a human donor with alopecia areata. CDR3s include the opening cysteine and the closing phenylalanine or tryptophan. Fields, in order: D gene, J gene, V gene, clone size, CDR3 protein, CDR3 DNA. A D gene is named only where the DNA matches it firmly. For some rows the clone size is stated as once, few or many, or as a class when expanded; others skip it.

D: .
J: TRBJ1-4
V: TRBV4-1
size: few
CDR3: CASSQGQGPDEKLFF
DNA: TGCGCCAGCAGCCAAGGGCAGGGCCCGGATGAAAAACTGTTTTTT

D: .
J: TRBJ1-1
V: TRBV7-9
size: few
CDR3: CAMSTEAFF
DNA: TGTGCCATGAGCACTGAAGCTTTCTTT

D: .
J: TRBJ2-5
V: TRBV29-1
size: few
CDR3: CSVGPPGQETQYF
DNA: TGCAGCGTTGGGCCGCCCGGTCAAGAGACCCAGTACTTC

D: TRBD2
J: TRBJ2-2
V: TRBV2
size: .
CDR3: CASSPLAGGPPVLFF
DNA: TGTGCCAGCAGTCCCTTAGCGGGGGGGCCGCCGGTGCTGTTTTTT

D: .
J: TRBJ2-3
V: TRBV30
size: few
CDR3: CAWSGEGSTDTQYF
DNA: TGTGCCTGGAGTGGTGAAGGGAGCACAGATACGCAGTATTTT

D: .
J: TRBJ2-7
V: TRBV5-6
size: .
CDR3: CASSPGPASAYEQYF
DNA: TGTGCCAGCAGCCCCGGGCCCGCATCGGCCTACGAGCAGTACTTC

D: TRBD1
J: TRBJ1-2
V: TRBV29-1
size: few
CDR3: CSVGPLRTGGRYYGYTF
DNA: TGCAGCGTTGGCCCCCTCCGCACAGGGGGCAGGTACTATGGCTACACCTTC

D: TRBD1
J: TRBJ1-1
V: TRBV7-9
size: .
CDR3: CASSLQGTVNTEAFF
DNA: TGTGCCAGCAGCTTACAGGGGACAGTGAACACTGAAGCTTTCTTT

D: .
J: TRBJ1-5
V: TRBV5-1
size: .
CDR3: CASSFTGVGQPQHF
DNA: TGCGCCAGCAGCTTCACGGGGGTCGGTCAGCCCCAGCATTTT

D: .
J: TRBJ1-2
V: TRBV30
size: .
CDR3: CAWSVGPLNYGYTF
DNA: TGTGCCTGGAGTGTGGGGCCGTTGAACTATGGCTACACCTTC

D: .
J: TRBJ1-2
V: TRBV2
size: once
CDR3: CASSEVAVSGYTF
DNA: TGTGCCAGCAGTGAAGTCGCGGTTTCGGGCTACACCTTC

D: TRBD1
J: TRBJ1-5
V: TRBV7-9
size: .
CDR3: CASSLQGAVNQPQHF
DNA: TGTGCCAGCAGCCTTCAGGGGGCAGTCAATCAGCCCCAGCATTTT

D: .
J: TRBJ1-2
V: TRBV30
size: .
CDR3: CAWSVLGGDKGGYTF
DNA: TGTGCCTGGAGTGTACTCGGCGGGGACAAAGGCGGCTACACCTTC

D: .
J: TRBJ2-2
V: TRBV5-1
size: .
CDR3: CASSLAVGLPNTGELFF
DNA: TGCGCCAGCAGCTTGGCGGTGGGCCTCCCTAACACCGGGGAGCTGTTTTTT

D: .
J: TRBJ2-7
V: TRBV29-1
size: .
CDR3: CSGLVSYEQYF
DNA: TGCAGCGGTTTAGTCTCCTACGAGCAGTACTTC

D: .
J: TRBJ1-1
V: TRBV7-3
size: few
CDR3: CASSSQGTEAFF
DNA: TGTGCCAGCAGCTCACAGGGCACTGAAGCTTTCTTT

D: .
J: TRBJ1-5
V: TRBV6-1
size: once
CDR3: CASSRGGYQPQHF
DNA: TGTGCCAGCAGTAGGGGGGGTTATCAGCCCCAGCATTTT

D: .
J: TRBJ1-2
V: TRBV5-1
size: .
CDR3: CASQQGNYGYTF
DNA: TGCGCCAGCCAGCAGGGTAACTATGGCTACACCTTC

D: TRBD1
J: TRBJ1-5
V: TRBV7-9
size: few
CDR3: CASSFEQGQPQHF
DNA: TGTGCCAGCAGCTTCGAACAGGGGCAGCCCCAGCATTTT

D: .
J: TRBJ2-3
V: TRBV7-9
size: .
CDR3: CASSWSGGTTDTQYF
DNA: TGTGCCAGCAGCTGGTCAGGCGGGACCACAGATACGCAGTATTTT

D: TRBD1
J: TRBJ1-3
V: TRBV6-5
size: few
CDR3: CASTRTGRGNTIYF
DNA: TGTGCCAGCACCCGGACAGGGCGCGGAAACACCATATATTTT

D: .
J: TRBJ2-5
V: TRBV5-6
size: few
CDR3: CASSFSIGSGETQYF
DNA: TGTGCCAGCAGCTTTTCTATCGGGAGCGGGGAGACCCAGTACTTC

D: .
J: TRBJ1-6
V: TRBV30
size: .
CDR3: CAWSETGPPSPLHF
DNA: TGTGCCTGGTCGGAAACAGGTCCGCCTTCACCCCTCCACTTT

D: .
J: TRBJ2-7
V: TRBV7-9
size: .
CDR3: CASSPTGSPGEQYF
DNA: TGTGCCAGCAGCCCCACGGGCAGCCCGGGGGAGCAGTACTTC

D: .
J: TRBJ2-1
V: TRBV13
size: .
CDR3: CASSLGRDNEQFF
DNA: TGTGCCAGCAGCTTAGGCCGGGACAATGAGCAGTTCTTC

D: .
J: TRBJ1-2
V: TRBV30
size: .
CDR3: CAWKASTTHNYGYTF
DNA: TGTGCCTGGAAAGCATCCACTACACATAACTATGGCTACACCTTC

D: TRBD1
J: TRBJ2-5
V: TRBV5-6
size: .
CDR3: CASSLDRGETQYF
DNA: TGTGCCAGCAGCCTTGACAGGGGAGAGACCCAGTACTTC

D: .
J: TRBJ2-3
V: TRBV7-2
size: few
CDR3: CASSPPSGGSEFSDTQYF
DNA: TGTGCCAGCAGCCCGCCCTCCGGTGGTAGCGAGTTCTCAGATACGCAGTATTTT

D: TRBD1
J: TRBJ1-6
V: TRBV27
size: few
CDR3: CASSLGTGVRFTLHF
DNA: TGTGCCAGCAGTCTGGGGACAGGGGTCCGGTTCACCCTCCACTTT

D: .
J: TRBJ1-1
V: TRBV4-1
size: .
CDR3: CASSQDPGVEAFF
DNA: TGCGCCAGCAGCCAAGATCCCGGGGTTGAAGCTTTCTTT

D: .
J: TRBJ2-1
V: TRBV30
size: few
CDR3: CAWSEGHISYNEQFF
DNA: TGTGCCTGGAGTGAGGGACACATCTCTTACAATGAGCAGTTCTTC

D: .
J: TRBJ2-5
V: TRBV14
size: once
CDR3: CASSQQAWYQETQYF
DNA: TGTGCCAGCAGCCAACAGGCGTGGTACCAAGAGACCCAGTACTTC

D: .
J: TRBJ1-5
V: TRBV9
size: .
CDR3: CASSGLTGEPQHF
DNA: TGTGCCAGCAGCGGCCTGACTGGGGAGCCCCAGCATTTT

D: .
J: TRBJ2-1
V: TRBV4-1
size: .
CDR3: CASSHKNGENEQFF
DNA: TGCGCCAGCAGCCATAAGAACGGAGAAAATGAGCAGTTCTTC

D: TRBD2
J: TRBJ2-3
V: TRBV29-1
size: few
CDR3: CSLSGGLPDTQYF
DNA: TGCAGCCTTAGCGGGGGGCTCCCAGATACGCAGTATTTT

D: .
J: TRBJ1-5
V: TRBV4-3
size: .
CDR3: CATAEAFLQPQHF
DNA: TGCGCCACCGCGGAGGCTTTCCTACAGCCCCAGCATTTT

D: .
J: TRBJ1-1
V: TRBV13
size: once
CDR3: CASSKGGAGDDTEAFF
DNA: TGTGCCAGCAGCAAAGGCGGGGCAGGGGATGACACTGAAGCTTTCTTT

D: TRBD2
J: TRBJ2-5
V: TRBV23-1
size: .
CDR3: CASSQSTGGQETQYF
DNA: TGCGCCAGCAGTCAAAGTACGGGGGGACAAGAGACCCAGTACTTC

D: .
J: TRBJ1-1
V: TRBV2
size: .
CDR3: CASSEIRGQDEAFF
DNA: TGTGCCAGCAGTGAAATAAGAGGGCAGGACGAAGCTTTCTTT

D: .
J: TRBJ2-5
V: TRBV29-1
size: .
CDR3: CSVEVGEVYF
DNA: TGCAGCGTTGAAGTGGGAGAGGTGTACTTC

D: TRBD2
J: TRBJ2-5
V: TRBV9
size: once
CDR3: CASSPRAGLGLETQYF
DNA: TGTGCCAGCAGCCCCCGAGCGGGGTTGGGGCTAGAGACCCAGTACTTC

D: .
J: TRBJ1-5
V: TRBV5-6
size: .
CDR3: CASSLGNQPQHF
DNA: TGTGCCAGCAGCTTGGGGAATCAGCCCCAGCATTTT

D: .
J: TRBJ1-5
V: TRBV21-1
size: .
CDR3: CASSITGDQPQHF
DNA: TGTGCCAGCAGCATAACAGGGGATCAGCCCCAGCATTTT

D: TRBD2
J: TRBJ2-1
V: TRBV5-6
size: .
CDR3: CASSLGTSGEQFF
DNA: TGTGCCAGCAGCTTGGGGACTAGCGGGGAGCAGTTCTTC